What follows are 3 T cell receptor beta chains derived from one specimen sequenced in a study of spatial heterogeneity in lung cancer. One entry per CDR3 protein results from TCRdb running MiXCR on the 5' RACE reads. The sample contains more than 10,000 distinct CDR3 sequences, 5.6% of which appear only once. Study-wide findings and caveats: Counts of expanded intratumoral alpha and beta TCRs tracked tumor mutation counts.

Their target antigens are unknown. This sample's time point: sample taken at primary tumor resection. The material sequenced was lung tumor tissue, taken at surgery. These receptors were obtained from a female donor with early-stage non-small cell lung cancer.

This clonotype has a count of ten or more. This beta chain appears as a stray read in a library generated for alpha chains; its size is not informative. The chain is built from TRBV12-3 or TRBV12-4 and TRBJ2-3; 7 nucleotides match TRBD2. J gave up 0 bases and V 7 bases, and 7 bases lay outside the gene matches. The CDR3 is 15 residues long. The CDR3 coding sequence is TGTGCCAGCACCTGGGACTACCCCAGCACAGATACGCAGTATTTT. Its protein product is CASTWDYPSTDTQYF.

This clonotype has ten or more counts. Found in a library prepared for alpha chains, this beta chain is an off-target read, and its abundance has little meaning. The rearrangement uses TRBV7-3 and TRBJ2-3; 9 nucleotides agree with TRBD2. The CDR3 is made up of 16 amino acids. CDR1 and CDR2 from the germline V gene are SGHTA and FQGTGA. V shed 3 bases and J 2 bases; nucleotides not matched to a gene: 6. The CDR3 bases are TGTGCCAGCAGCTTCGTAGCGGGGGAGGACACAGATACGCAGTATTTT. Its protein is CASSFVAGEDTDTQYF.

This clonotype qualifies as medium-sized. The library was prepared for alpha chains; this beta chain is a stray read, so its frequency means little. This chain joins TRBV18 and TRBJ1-1; no reliable D call. Trimming pared 2 bases from V and 1 base from J, leaving 11 bases between. The CDR3 is made up of 15 amino acids. From germline, CDR1 is KGHSH and CDR2 LQKENI. The CDR3 DNA reads as TGTGCCAGCTCACCAGAGGGAAGGGCGAACACTGAAGCTTTCTTT. Translated, it gives CASSPEGRANTEAFF.